The 32 T cell receptor beta chains below come from one sample, sequenced in a study of blood T cell repertoires in COVID-19. Clones were sequenced by immunoSEQ multiplex PCR, and TCRdb holds only the in-frame ones, with some missing. This table has approximately 64,000 clones, roughly 80% appearing once. Sequencing used peripheral blood. The receptor source for this set is a woman in her sixties or seventies with acute or convalescent COVID-19.

The chain carries TRBV2 and TRBJ2-1, with TRBD2 matching 9 bases. Germline-derived CDR1 and CDR2 are SNHLY and FYNNEI. There are 16 residues in the CDR3. V shed 5 bases, J shed 0 bases, and the junction held 5 bases outside the gene matches. The CDR3 bases are TGTGCCAGCAGTTCTAGCGGGGCGAGCTCCTACAATGAGCAGTTCTTC. Translating gives CASSSSGASSYNEQFF.

The chain combines TRBV3-1 (or the pseudogene TRBV3-2) with TRBJ2-3; possible D gene TRBD1, 5 bases. This CDR3 has 15 residues. Trimming stripped 9 bases from V and 2 bases from J, with 18 bases between. Germline V gene sequence: CDR1 LGHDT, CDR2 YNNKEL (reference sequence). CDR3 coding DNA: TGTGCCAGTTACGATAGGAAGGGGTTCACAGATACGCAGTATTTT. It is translated as CASYDRKGFTDTQYF.

The V call is TRBV10-3, the J call TRBJ1-3; no firm D call. In germline, CDR1 is ENHRY, CDR2 SYGVKD. The CDR3 is 14 residues long. Trimming left V 3 bases short and J 1 base short, with 7 bases between. For the CDR3, the DNA is TGTGCCATCAGTGAAACAACGTCTGGAAACACCATATATTTT. Protein product: CAISETTSGNTIYF.

This sequence joins TRBV6-6 and TRBJ1-2; D possibly corresponds to TRBD1 (6 bases). CDR3 length equals 12 residues. The ends were cut back, 6 bases at V and 6 bases at J, with 11 bases in the middle. Per germline, CDR1 MNHNY and CDR2 SVGAGI (reference sequence). CDR3 loop: CASSPRQDGYTF. The CDR3 DNA is TGTGCCAGCAGCCCTCGACAGGATGGCTACACCTTC.

The chain recombines TRBV4-3 with TRBJ2-1; 8 bases fit TRBD2. V shed 1 base, J shed 9 bases, and the junction held 8 bases outside the gene matches. This CDR3 is 15 amino acids long. CDR1 is LGHNA and CDR2 is YSLEER in the germline V gene. The CDR3 coding sequence is TGCGCCAGCAGCCAAGTTACGGGGGGGCCGAGTGAGCAGTTCTTC. It translates to CASSQVTGGPSEQFF.

The rearrangement joins TRBV14 to TRBJ2-7; 10 nucleotides agree with TRBD2. The CDR3 contains 14 residues. The trim removed 4 bases at V and 5 bases at J, leaving 5 bases unmatched. The germline gives CDR1 SGHDN, CDR2 FVKESK. The CDR3, as DNA: TGTGCCAGCAGCCTAGCGGGGGGAGCCAACGAGCAGTACTTC. It yields the protein CASSLAGGANEQYF.

This chain joins TRBV7-2 and TRBJ1-1, with a possible D match to TRBD1 (6 bases). CDR1 SGHTA and CDR2 FQGNSA come from the germline V gene. Trimming took 3 bases from V and 4 from J, leaving 12 bases between them. The CDR3 consists of 14 residues. The CDR3 here is CASSFDRYSTEAFF. In nucleotides, the CDR3 is TGTGCCAGCAGCTTCGACAGGTATTCCACTGAAGCTTTCTTT.

The rearrangement uses TRBV7-6 and TRBJ2-5; TRBD1 matches at 9 bases. The CDR3 sequence is 15 residues long. V lost 5 bases and J lost 4; bases outside the gene matches: 8. The germline V gene encodes CDR1 SGHVS and CDR2 FNYEAQ. The CDR3 DNA reads TGTGCCAGCAGCACGTTGACAGGGGGTGGAGAGACCCAGTACTTC. This sequence encodes CASSTLTGGGETQYF.

The rearrangement uses TRBV11-3 and TRBJ2-3; 10 bases fit TRBD1. CDR1 and CDR2 from the germline V gene are SGHNT and YENEEA. After removal of 5 bases from V and 4 bases from J, the junction contained 6 bases not matched to a gene. The CDR3 is 15 residues long. The CDR3 DNA reads TGTGCCAGCAGCACCGGGACAGGGGAAGCAGATACGCAGTATTTT. It translates to CASSTGTGEADTQYF.

The chain has TRBV5-8 and TRBJ2-7; 7 positions agree with TRBD2. With 2 bases clipped from V and 3 bases from J, the junction kept 11 bases outside the gene matches. CDR1 and CDR2 from the germline V gene are SGHTS and YDEGEE. The CDR3 extends over 16 amino acids. CDR3 sequence (DNA): TGTGCCAGCAGCTTTTCCCCCCTCCAGCGGGGCTACGAGCAGTACTTC. Its protein is CASSFSPLQRGYEQYF.

V and J are TRBV11-2 and TRBJ1-2; D ambiguous. The CDR3 loop spans 12 amino acids. The V gene's germline CDR1 is SGHAT and CDR2 FQNNGV. The ends were cut back, 2 bases at V and 4 bases at J, with 5 bases in the middle. The CDR3 DNA sequence: TGTGCCAGCAGCTTAACGAGCTATGGCTACACCTTC. It codes for CASSLTSYGYTF.

This chain connects TRBV29-1 to TRBJ2-5, with TRBD1 matching 9 bases. CDR3 length equals 13 residues. Germline CDR1 and CDR2: SQVTM and ANQGSEA. Losses at the gene ends were 6 bases for V and 5 bases for J; bases not matched to a gene: 7. The CDR3 is CSVATGGQETQYF. The CDR3 DNA is TGCAGCGTGGCCACAGGGGGCCAGGAGACCCAGTACTTC.

The rearrangement joins TRBV18 to TRBJ2-5; 8 bases line up with TRBD2. V shed 3 bases, J shed 3 bases, and the junction held 6 bases outside the gene matches. The CDR3 contains 15 residues. In germline, CDR1 is KGHSH, CDR2 LQKENI. The CDR3: CASSPVTSEKETQYF. The CDR3 DNA sequence: TGTGCCAGCTCACCTGTGACTAGCGAAAAAGAGACCCAGTACTTC. The variable domain in full, completed from reference TRBV18 and TRBJ2-5, reads NAGVMQNPRHLVRRRGQEARLRCSPMKGHSHVYWYRQLPEEGLKFMVYLQKENIIDESGMPKERFSAEFPKEGPSILRIQQVVRGDSAAYFCASSPVTSEKETQYFGPGTRLLVL.

The V and J genes are TRBV11-2 and TRBJ1-2, with D perhaps matching TRBD1 (5 bases). Per germline, CDR1 SGHAT and CDR2 FQNNGV. This CDR3 contains 13 residues. Trimming stripped 3 bases from V and 3 bases from J, with 8 bases between. CDR3 DNA: TGTGCCAGCAGCTTGGCGGGGGACTATGGCTACACCTTC. Translating it yields CASSLAGDYGYTF.

The chain carries TRBV2 and TRBJ2-7; 8 bases map to TRBD1. The V gene end was trimmed by 7 bases and the J gene end by 6 bases; junction bases not matched to a gene: 5. The CDR3 extends over 12 amino acids. Germline values: CDR1 SNHLY, CDR2 FYNNEI. The CDR3 sequence: CASNGQGREQYF. The DNA for the CDR3 is TGTGCCAGCAATGGACAGGGTCGCGAGCAGTACTTC.

The rearrangement joins TRBV6-5 to TRBJ2-7; D gene ambiguous. The CDR3 loop spans 14 amino acids. The germline V and J ends were trimmed by 6 bases and 7 bases, with 19 bases remaining between them. CDR1 and CDR2 from the germline V gene are MNHEY and SVGAGI. The CDR3 sequence: CASSRMGLQKEQYF. In DNA form, the CDR3 reads TGTGCCAGCAGCCGAATGGGCCTACAGAAGGAGCAGTACTTC.

This sequence joins TRBV10-3 and TRBJ1-3; TRBD1 matches at 11 bases. Germline V lookup: CDR1 ENHRY, CDR2 SYGVKD. The CDR3 consists of 17 residues. Trimming cost V 6 bases and J 4 bases; bases outside gene matches: 11. The CDR3 reads CAISGQGATNLGNTIYF. The CDR3 region has the DNA TGTGCCATCAGCGGACAGGGGGCGACCAACCTAGGAAACACCATATATTTT.

This clone was recorded only once. The chain carries TRBV2 and TRBJ1-4; D remains unclear. From germline, CDR1 is SNHLY and CDR2 FYNNEI. The CDR3 spans 11 residues. The V and J ends lost 4 bases and 8 bases respectively, with 5 bases between them. The CDR3 DNA is TGTGCCAGCAGTGTTCTAGAAAAACTGTTTTTT. It encodes CASSVLEKLFF.

The chain recombines TRBV13 with TRBJ1-1; D might be TRBD1 (5 bases). V was shortened by 5 bases and J by 2 bases, with 9 bases between the two germline ends. Germline CDR1 is PRHDT and CDR2 is FYEKMQ (reference sequence). The CDR3 consists of 13 residues. CDR3 residues: CASSGARNTEAFF. As DNA, the CDR3 is TGTGCCAGCAGCGGGGCCCGTAACACTGAAGCTTTCTTT.

The rearrangement links TRBV9 to TRBJ2-1, with D maybe TRBD2 (6 bases). The ends were cut back, 3 bases at V and 9 bases at J, with 22 bases in the middle. CDR1 and CDR2 (germline): SGDLS, YYNGEE. CDR3 length: 16 residues. The CDR3 nucleotides read TGTGCCAGCAGCGACCCCATTTGGGGGAGGCTTGGTGAGCAGTTCTTC. It translates to CASSDPIWGRLGEQFF. Based on the CDR3 plus reference TRBV9 and TRBJ2-1, the full variable domain is DSGVTQTPKHLITATGQRVTLRCSPRSGDLSVYWYQQSLDQGLQFLIQYYNGEERAKGNILERFSAQQFPDLHSELNLSSLELGDSALYFCASSDPIWGRLGEQFFGPGTRLTVL.

This clone was detected a few times. The chain uses TRBV7-9 and TRBJ2-7; 9 bases are a match to TRBD1. Trimming at V came to 5 bases and at J to 1 base, leaving 6 bases not matched to a gene. The CDR3 has 15 amino acids. Germline V gene lookup returns CDR1 SEHNR and CDR2 FQNEAQ (reference sequence). DNA for the CDR3: TGTGCCAGCAGCCCCCCGGGGACAGGGTCCTACGAGCAGTACTTC. Protein: CASSPPGTGSYEQYF.

This chain joins TRBV5-8 and TRBJ1-5; possibly TRBD1 for D (6 bases). The CDR3 covers 15 residues. CDR1 is SGHTS and CDR2 is YDEGEE in the germline V gene. Between the trimmed V and J ends, which lost 2 bases and 7 bases, there was a span of 16 bases. CDR3 sequence (DNA): TGTGCCAGCAGCTTACAGGGAAGGGGTGTCCAGCCCCAGCATTTT. It specifies CASSLQGRGVQPQHF.

CDR3: CASSAGGGGGAKNIQYF. CDR3 nucleotides: TGTGCCAGCAGTGCCGGGGGCGGGGGGGGAGCCAAAAACATTCAGTACTTC. The chain employs TRBV6-1 and TRBJ2-4, with 9 bases matching TRBD2. Germline CDR1 reads MNHNS; CDR2 reads SASEGT. The CDR3 consists of 17 residues. Trimming cost V 4 bases and J 0 bases; bases outside gene matches: 7.

The chain couples TRBV11-2 to TRBJ2-6; maybe TRBD2 (5 bases). The CDR3 runs 15 residues. Germline V gene sequence: CDR1 SGHAT, CDR2 FQNNGV. Between the trimmed V and J ends, which lost 1 base and 11 bases, there was a span of 15 bases. CDR3 in amino acids: CASSLVTGTRDVLTF. The CDR3 DNA reads as TGTGCCAGCAGCTTAGTGACGGGAACAAGGGACGTCCTGACTTTC.

The chain uses TRBV6-6 and TRBJ2-3, with 7 bases lining up with TRBD1. The CDR3 length is 15 residues. Germline values: CDR1 MNHNY, CDR2 SVGAGI (reference sequence). Trimming took 0 bases from V and 4 from J; bases not matched to a gene: 4. CDR3 DNA: TGTGCCAGCAGTTACTCGACAGGGATAGCAGATACGCAGTATTTT. Translation gives CASSYSTGIADTQYF.

This clone was observed once. The V gene is TRBV4-3, the J gene TRBJ2-1; the match to TRBD2 covers 9 bases. The V gene end was trimmed by 1 base and the J gene end by 10 bases; junction bases not matched to a gene: 14. This CDR3 has 17 residues. The germline V gene has CDR1 LGHNA and CDR2 YSLEER. The CDR3 nucleotides read TGCGCCAGCAGCCAAGTGGGCTCGCGGGGGGGCCAACGGGAGCAGTTCTTC. Amino acids: CASSQVGSRGGQREQFF.

This chain joins TRBV27 and TRBJ2-7; maybe TRBD1 (6 bases). CDR3 length equals 14 residues. The V and J ends lost 8 bases and 1 base respectively, with 15 bases between them. The germline V gene encodes CDR1 MNHEY and CDR2 SMNVEV (reference sequence). The CDR3 bases are TGTGCCAGCGCTCTGGACAGAGGATCCTACGAGCAGTACTTC. It is translated as CASALDRGSYEQYF.

J is TRBJ2-1 and V is TRBV10-3; no definite D call. Germline V gene sequence: CDR1 ENHRY, CDR2 SYGVKD. Deletions cut 2 bases from V and 3 bases from J, with 23 bases between. The CDR3 consists of 19 residues. CDR3 amino acids: CAISESIGQTVKSYNEQFF. In nucleotides, the CDR3 is TGTGCCATCAGTGAGAGTATTGGGCAAACTGTGAAGAGCTACAATGAGCAGTTCTTC.

This chain joins TRBV19 and TRBJ1-4; a weak D match, TRBD1 (6 bases). Germline loops: CDR1 LNHDA, CDR2 SQIVND (reference sequence). This CDR3 spans 17 amino acids. Trimming shortened V by 3 bases and J by 0 bases, and 14 bases separated the two germline ends. The CDR3 is CASSIRFGQTTNEKLFF. The CDR3 DNA is TGTGCCAGTAGTATCCGATTCGGACAGACAACTAATGAAAAACTGTTTTTT.

This clone was observed a single time. This rearrangement joins TRBV30 to TRBJ2-7; maybe TRBD2 (7 bases). V lost 0 bases and J 6 bases, leaving 15 bases between the germline ends. Germline V CDR1 and CDR2: GTSNPN, SVGIG (reference sequence). This CDR3 contains 14 residues. Here the CDR3 reads CAWSVRGAQGEQYF. Written as DNA, the CDR3 is TGTGCCTGGAGTGTACGGGGGGCGCAAGGCGAGCAGTACTTC. Complete variable domain (other parts from reference TRBV30 and TRBJ2-7): SQTIHQWPATLVQPVGSPLSLECTVEGTSNPNLYWYRQAAGRGLQLLFYSVGIGQISSEVPQNLSASRPQDRQFILSSKKLLLSDSGFYLCAWSVRGAQGEQYFGPGTRLTVT.

This clone was detected only a few times. The J gene is TRBJ1-6, the V gene TRBV25-1; perhaps TRBD1 as D (6 bases). The length of the CDR3 is 16 residues. V lost 1 base to trimming and J lost 6 bases, with 13 bases between them. Germline V gene data show CDR1 as MGHDK and CDR2 as SYGVNS. CDR3 coding DNA: TGTGCCAGCAGTGAATTCCCGGACAGCAGTAATTCACCCCTCCACTTT. Amino acid sequence: CASSEFPDSSNSPLHF.

There are a few counts of this clone. This sequence joins TRBV19 and TRBJ2-2; 8 positions match TRBD1. Germline loops: CDR1 LNHDA, CDR2 SQIVND (reference sequence). V lost 9 bases, J lost 7 bases, and 7 bases stayed unmatched. This CDR3 is 13 amino acids long. CDR3 nucleotides: TGTGCCAGCTCTCCAGGGGGCAACGGGGAGCTGTTTTTT. It encodes CASSPGGNGELFF.